Listed below are T cell receptor beta chains from one sample, sequenced in a study of blood T cell repertoires in COVID-19. Clones were read by immunoSEQ multiplex PCR, and TCRdb kept only the in-frame ones, dropping some. The table lists under 300,000 clones, 88% of them singletons. The source material was PBMCs or T cells enriched from blood (not recorded which). These receptors originate from a woman under 40 who had recovered from COVID-19. Each CDR3 is given with its conserved first and last residue. Each record gives: CDR3 protein, CDR3 DNA, D gene, clone size, V gene, J gene. D genes are given only for firm matches. Rows may omit the clone size; those that give it use once, few, many or a size class.

CDR3: CASSWRAGRTDTQYF; DNA: TGTGCCAGCAGCTGGAGAGCGGGACGCACAGATACGCAGTATTTT; D: TRBD2; size: -; V: TRBV7-2; J: TRBJ2-3
CDR3: CASSFATVAVLTDTQYF; DNA: TGTGCCAGCAGTTTCGCTACGGTAGCGGTCCTCACAGATACGCAGTATTTT; D: -; size: -; V: TRBV27; J: TRBJ2-3
CDR3: CASSPLAMNTEAFF; DNA: TGTGCCAGCAGCCCCCTAGCCATGAACACTGAAGCTTTCTTT; D: -; size: -; V: TRBV6-5; J: TRBJ1-1
CDR3: CASSSSTGYNEQYF; DNA: TGTGCCAGCAGTTCGTCGACAGGGTACAACGAGCAGTACTTC; D: TRBD1; size: -; V: TRBV27; J: TRBJ2-7
CDR3: CASSLSGTRNNEQFF; DNA: TGTGCCAGCAGCTTAAGTGGGACTAGAAACAATGAGCAGTTCTTC; D: TRBD2; size: -; V: TRBV7-3; J: TRBJ2-1
CDR3: CASTLRSRARVSEAFF; DNA: TGTGCCAGCACCCTCCGATCCAGGGCACGGGTATCTGAAGCTTTCTTT; D: -; size: -; V: TRBV28; J: TRBJ1-1
CDR3: CSVVRQMNTEAFF; DNA: TGCAGCGTTGTTAGACAGATGAACACTGAAGCTTTCTTT; D: -; size: -; V: TRBV29-1; J: TRBJ1-1
CDR3: CASSQGGEPQHF; DNA: TGCGCCAGCAGCCAAGGGGGGGAGCCCCAGCATTTT; D: -; size: few; V: TRBV4-1; J: TRBJ1-5
CDR3: CASSESTLRKAFF; DNA: TGTGCCAGCAGTGAAAGCACTTTGAGAAAAGCTTTCTTT; D: -; size: -; V: TRBV6-1; J: TRBJ1-1
CDR3: CASSAGGQENTEAFF; DNA: TGCGCCAGCAGCGCCGGTGGACAGGAGAACACTGAAGCTTTCTTT; D: TRBD1; size: -; V: TRBV5-1; J: TRBJ1-1
CDR3: CASSRQASYEQYF; DNA: TGTGCCAGTAGTCGACAGGCCTCCTACGAGCAGTACTTC; D: -; size: -; V: TRBV19; J: TRBJ2-7
CDR3: CASIPAAFF; DNA: TGTGCCAGCATCCCAGCGGCTTTCTTT; D: -; size: once; V: TRBV6-4; J: TRBJ1-1
CDR3: CASSTGQRVETQYF; DNA: TGTGCCAGCAGCACCGGACAGAGAGTAGAGACCCAGTACTTC; D: -; size: -; V: TRBV5-6; J: TRBJ2-5
CDR3: CASNDGGEQFF; DNA: TGTGCCAGCAACGATGGGGGCGAGCAGTTCTTC; D: -; size: -; V: TRBV3-1/TRBV3-2; J: TRBJ2-1
CDR3: CASSVGLAGDPYEQYF; DNA: TGTGCCAGCAGCGTAGGTCTAGCGGGAGATCCCTACGAGCAGTACTTC; D: TRBD2; size: -; V: TRBV9; J: TRBJ2-7
CDR3: CAISPGQGADGYTF; DNA: TGTGCCATCAGTCCGGGACAGGGGGCGGACGGCTACACCTTC; D: TRBD1; size: -; V: TRBV10-3; J: TRBJ1-2
CDR3: CASRDRNSGNTIYF; DNA: TGTGCCAGCAGAGACAGGAACTCTGGAAACACCATATATTTT; D: -; size: -; V: TRBV2; J: TRBJ1-3
CDR3: CASSGQPSYEQYF; DNA: TGTGCCAGCAGCGGACAGCCCTCCTACGAGCAGTACTTC; D: -; size: -; V: TRBV27; J: TRBJ2-7
CDR3: CASSYSGQISEQYF; DNA: TGTGCCAGCAGTTACTCCGGTCAAATAAGCGAGCAGTACTTC; D: -; size: -; V: TRBV6-5; J: TRBJ2-7
CDR3: CAISDGGQGNYGYTF; DNA: TGTGCCATCAGTGACGGCGGACAGGGAAACTATGGCTACACCTTC; D: TRBD1; size: once; V: TRBV10-3; J: TRBJ1-2
CDR3: CASRSIPQGSNTGELFF; DNA: TGCGCCAGCAGATCCATTCCACAGGGCTCGAACACCGGGGAGCTGTTTTTT; D: -; size: -; V: TRBV5-1; J: TRBJ2-2
CDR3: CSVISGFDTGELFF; DNA: TGCAGCGTCATCTCGGGGTTCGACACCGGGGAGCTGTTTTTT; D: -; size: -; V: TRBV29-1; J: TRBJ2-2